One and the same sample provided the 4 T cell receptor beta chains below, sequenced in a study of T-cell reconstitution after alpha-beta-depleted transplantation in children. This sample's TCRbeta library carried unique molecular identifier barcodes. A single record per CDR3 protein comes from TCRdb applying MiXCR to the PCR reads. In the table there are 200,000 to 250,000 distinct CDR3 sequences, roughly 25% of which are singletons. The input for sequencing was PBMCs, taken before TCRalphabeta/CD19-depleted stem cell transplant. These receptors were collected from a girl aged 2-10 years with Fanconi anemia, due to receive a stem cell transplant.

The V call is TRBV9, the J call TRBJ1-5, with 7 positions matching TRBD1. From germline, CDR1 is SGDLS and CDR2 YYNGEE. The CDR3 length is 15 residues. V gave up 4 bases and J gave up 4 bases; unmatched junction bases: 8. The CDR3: CASSQTGTENQPQHF. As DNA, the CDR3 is TGTGCCAGCAGCCAGACCGGGACAGAGAATCAGCCCCAGCATTTT.

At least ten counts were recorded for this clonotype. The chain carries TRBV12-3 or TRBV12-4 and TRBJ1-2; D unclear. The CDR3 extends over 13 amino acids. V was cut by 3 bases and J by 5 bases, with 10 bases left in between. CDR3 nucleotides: TGTGCCAGCAGTTTGACCAGCCTTTATGGCTACACCTTC. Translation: CASSLTSLYGYTF.

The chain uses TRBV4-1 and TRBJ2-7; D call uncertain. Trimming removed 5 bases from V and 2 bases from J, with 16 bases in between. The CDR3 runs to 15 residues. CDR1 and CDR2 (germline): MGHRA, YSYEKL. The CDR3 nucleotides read TGCGCCAGCAGCGGTAGGCCAGACGCTGCCTACGAGCAGTACTTC. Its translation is CASSGRPDAAYEQYF.

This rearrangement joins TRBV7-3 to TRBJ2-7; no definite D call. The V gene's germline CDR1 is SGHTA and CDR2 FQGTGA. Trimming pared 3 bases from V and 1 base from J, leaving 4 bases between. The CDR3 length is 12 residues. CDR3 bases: TGTGCCAGCAGCTTTAAGTCCTACGAGCAGTACTTC. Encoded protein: CASSFKSYEQYF.